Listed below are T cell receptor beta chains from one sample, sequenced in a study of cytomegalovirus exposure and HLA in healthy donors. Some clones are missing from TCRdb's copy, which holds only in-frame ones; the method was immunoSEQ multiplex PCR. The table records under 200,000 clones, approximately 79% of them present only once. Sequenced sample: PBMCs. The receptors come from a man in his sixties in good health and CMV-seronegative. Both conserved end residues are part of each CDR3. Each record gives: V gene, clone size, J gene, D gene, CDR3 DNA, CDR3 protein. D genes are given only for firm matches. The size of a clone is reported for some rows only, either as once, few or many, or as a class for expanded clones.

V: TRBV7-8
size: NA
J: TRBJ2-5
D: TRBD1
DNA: TGTGCCAGCGGGGAATCAGGGACAGGGGGAGAGACCCAGTACTTC
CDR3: CASGESGTGGETQYF

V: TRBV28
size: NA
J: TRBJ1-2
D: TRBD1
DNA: TGTGCCAGCGGAATCGTAACAGGGGGAAGTGGCTACACCTTC
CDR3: CASGIVTGGSGYTF

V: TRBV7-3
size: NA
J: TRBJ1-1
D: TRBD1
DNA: TGTGCCAGCAGCGGACAGGGGGCGTACACTGAAGCTTTCTTT
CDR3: CASSGQGAYTEAFF

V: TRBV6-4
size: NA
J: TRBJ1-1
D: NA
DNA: TGTGCCAGCAGTGACTCCTCGTTGGGGGCCGGGAACACTGAAGCTTTCTTT
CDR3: CASSDSSLGAGNTEAFF

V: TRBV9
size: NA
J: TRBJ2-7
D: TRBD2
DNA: TGTGCCAGCAGCCGGACTAGCGGGGGGGCCGGCTCCTACGAGCAGTACTTC
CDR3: CASSRTSGGAGSYEQYF

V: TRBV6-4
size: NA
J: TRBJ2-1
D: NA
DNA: TGTGCCAGCAGTGAAGGTCGGTGGGGCGAGCAGTTCTTC
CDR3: CASSEGRWGEQFF

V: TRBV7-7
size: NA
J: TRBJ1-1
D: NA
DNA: TGTGCCGGCAGCTTAGGGCCGGGACAAACCGACACTGAAGCTTTCTTT
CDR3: CAGSLGPGQTDTEAFF

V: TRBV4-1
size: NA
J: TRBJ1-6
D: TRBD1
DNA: TGCGCCAGCAGCCAAGATCGAGGCAGGGGGCTCCTGGGGGCACCCCTCCACTTT
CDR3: CASSQDRGRGLLGAPLHF

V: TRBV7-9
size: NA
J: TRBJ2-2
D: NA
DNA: TGTGCCAGCAGCCGGGGACTGAACACCGGGGAGCTGTTTTTT
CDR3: CASSRGLNTGELFF

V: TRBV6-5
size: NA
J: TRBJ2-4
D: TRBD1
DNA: TGTGCCAGCACTGGGACAGGGGCCGGTAAAAACATTCAGTACTTC
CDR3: CASTGTGAGKNIQYF

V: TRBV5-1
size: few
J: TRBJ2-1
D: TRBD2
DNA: TGCGCCAGCAGCTTGGGCGGGAGGGCGGATAATGAGCAGTTCTTC
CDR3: CASSLGGRADNEQFF

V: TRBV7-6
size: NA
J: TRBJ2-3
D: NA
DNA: TGTGCCAGCAGCTTACTAGGACTCATAGATACGCAGTATTTT
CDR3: CASSLLGLIDTQYF

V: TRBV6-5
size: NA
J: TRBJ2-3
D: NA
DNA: TGTGCCAGCAGTTATCAGGGGCGTCCTCCAGATACGCAGTATTTT
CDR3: CASSYQGRPPDTQYF

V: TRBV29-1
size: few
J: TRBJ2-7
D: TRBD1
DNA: TGCAGCGTTTTAAAACTCCGGGACAGGAGCTACGAGCAGTACTTC
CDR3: CSVLKLRDRSYEQYF

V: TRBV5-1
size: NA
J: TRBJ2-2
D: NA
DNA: TGCGCCAGCAGCTTGGCCAACCACCGGGCCGGGGAGCTGTTTTTT
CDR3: CASSLANHRAGELFF

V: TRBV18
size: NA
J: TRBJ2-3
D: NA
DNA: TGTGCCAGCTCACGCCTCTCCTATCGCACAGATACGCAGTATTTT
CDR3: CASSRLSYRTDTQYF

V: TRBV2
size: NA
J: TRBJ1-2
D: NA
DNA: TGTGCCAGCAGCGTAGAAAACTATGGCTACACCTTC
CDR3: CASSVENYGYTF

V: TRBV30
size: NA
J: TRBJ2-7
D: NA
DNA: TGTGCCTGGAGCGGGGGACCTTGGGAGCAGTACTTC
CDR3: CAWSGGPWEQYF

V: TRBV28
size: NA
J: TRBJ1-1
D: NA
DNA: TGTGCCAGCAGGGCCCCTACAGTGAACACTGAAGCTTTCTTT
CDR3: CASRAPTVNTEAFF

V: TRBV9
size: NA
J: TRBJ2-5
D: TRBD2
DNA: TGTGCCAGCAGCGTAGAAGCGGGGGGGCCAGGGGAGACCCAGTACTTC
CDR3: CASSVEAGGPGETQYF

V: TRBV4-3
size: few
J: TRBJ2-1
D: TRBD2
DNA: TGCGCCAGCAGCCAAGATACGGCGCGGGGGGGAGCTTTCCACAATGAGCAGTTCTTC
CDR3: CASSQDTARGGAFHNEQFF

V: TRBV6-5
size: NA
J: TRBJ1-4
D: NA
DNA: TGTGCCAGCAGCCAGCCAGGGCGATCTAATGAAAAACTGTTTTTT
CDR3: CASSQPGRSNEKLFF

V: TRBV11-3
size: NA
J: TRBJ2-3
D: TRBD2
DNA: TGTGCCAGCAGCCCAGGGGGACTAGCGGGGGGGCTGATAGATACGCAGTATTTT
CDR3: CASSPGGLAGGLIDTQYF

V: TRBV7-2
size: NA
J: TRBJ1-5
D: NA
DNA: TGTGCCAGCAGCCCCAACCCAGGGTTCACTCAGCCCCAGCATTTT
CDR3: CASSPNPGFTQPQHF

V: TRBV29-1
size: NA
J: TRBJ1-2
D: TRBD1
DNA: TGCAGCGCCGGACAGGGGGCGTACTATGGCTACACCTTC
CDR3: CSAGQGAYYGYTF

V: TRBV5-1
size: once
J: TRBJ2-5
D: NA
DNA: TGCGCCAGCAGCAAGGACACCTACCAAGAGACCCAGTACTTC
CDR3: CASSKDTYQETQYF

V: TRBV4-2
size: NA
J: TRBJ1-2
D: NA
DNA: TGTGCCAGCAGCCAAGAGTTCAGGGACTATGGCTACACCTTC
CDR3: CASSQEFRDYGYTF

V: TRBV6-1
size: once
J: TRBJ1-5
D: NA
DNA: TGTGCCAGCAGTGATATCAGGGCCTCCAATCAGCCCCAGCATTTT
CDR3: CASSDIRASNQPQHF

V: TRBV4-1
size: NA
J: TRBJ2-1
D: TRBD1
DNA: TGCGCCAGCAGCCAAGTGGGACAGGGGAATGAGCAGTTCTTC
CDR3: CASSQVGQGNEQFF

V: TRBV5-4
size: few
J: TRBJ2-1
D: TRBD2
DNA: TGTGCCAGCAGCTTGGCGCTAGCGGTTAGCGATGAGCAGTTCTTC
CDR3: CASSLALAVSDEQFF

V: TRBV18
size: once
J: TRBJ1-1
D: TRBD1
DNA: TGTGCCAGCTCACCCGGAAAGGGGGCACAAACTGAAGCTTTCTTT
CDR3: CASSPGKGAQTEAFF

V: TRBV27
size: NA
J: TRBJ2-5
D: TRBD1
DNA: TGTGCCAGCAGTTACGGACAGGGACGCCAAGAGACCCAGTACTTC
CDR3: CASSYGQGRQETQYF

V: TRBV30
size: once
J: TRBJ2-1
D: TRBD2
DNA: TGTGCCTGGAGTACCCCGGGACTAGCTCCTTATGAGCAGTTCTTC
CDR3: CAWSTPGLAPYEQFF

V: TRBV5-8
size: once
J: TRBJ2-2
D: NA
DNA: TGTGCCAGCATCCCCATGGCCGACAGCTTGAACACCGGGGAGCTGTTTTTT
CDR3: CASIPMADSLNTGELFF

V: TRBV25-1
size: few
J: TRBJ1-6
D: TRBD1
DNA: TGTGCCAGCAGGAACGACAGGGGGCATTCACCCCTCCACTTT
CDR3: CASRNDRGHSPLHF

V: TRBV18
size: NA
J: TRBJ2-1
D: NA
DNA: TGTGCCAGCTCACCTATTAGCCATACTTACAATGAGCAGTTCTTC
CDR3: CASSPISHTYNEQFF

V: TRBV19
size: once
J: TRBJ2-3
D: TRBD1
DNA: TGTGCCAGTAGGTCAGGGGGCTCAGATACGCAGTATTTT
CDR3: CASRSGGSDTQYF

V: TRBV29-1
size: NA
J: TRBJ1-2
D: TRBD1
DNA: TGCAGCGCTCATACAGGGGGCGGGAGGGGCTACACCTTC
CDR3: CSAHTGGGRGYTF

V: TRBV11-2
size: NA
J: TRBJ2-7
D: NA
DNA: TGTGCCAGCAGCTCTAGTGTCAGGGCATCCTACGAGCAGTACTTC
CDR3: CASSSSVRASYEQYF

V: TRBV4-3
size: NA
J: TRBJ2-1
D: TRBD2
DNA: TGCGCCAGCAGCCAAGATGGAACTAGCGGGCATGATGAGCAGTTCTTC
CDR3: CASSQDGTSGHDEQFF

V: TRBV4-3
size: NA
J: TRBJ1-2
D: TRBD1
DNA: TGCGCCAGCAGCCATTCGGACAGGGCCGGTGGCTACACCTTC
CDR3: CASSHSDRAGGYTF

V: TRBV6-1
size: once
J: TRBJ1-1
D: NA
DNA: TGTGCCAGCAGTGAATGGGGGCTGAACACTGAAGCTTTCTTT
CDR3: CASSEWGLNTEAFF

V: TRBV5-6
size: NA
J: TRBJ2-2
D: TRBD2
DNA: TGTGCCAGCAGACGGACTAGCGGCGGGGAGCTGTTTTTT
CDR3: CASRRTSGGELFF

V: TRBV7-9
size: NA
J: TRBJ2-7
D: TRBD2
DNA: TGTGCCAGCAGCCAGACTAGCGGGAATAGGCTGGGCTCCTACGAGCAGTACTTC
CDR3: CASSQTSGNRLGSYEQYF

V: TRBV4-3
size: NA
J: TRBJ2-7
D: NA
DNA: TGCGCCAGCAGCCAGGACTGGATGAGCTCCTACGAGCAGTACTTC
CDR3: CASSQDWMSSYEQYF

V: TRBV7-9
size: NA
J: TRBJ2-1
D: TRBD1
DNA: TGTGCCAGCACCCGTGACAGGGGGTGGGATGAGCAGTTCTTC
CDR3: CASTRDRGWDEQFF

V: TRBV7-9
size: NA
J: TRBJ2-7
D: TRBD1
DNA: TGTTCCAGCAGCGCCCGGACAGGGTTTGGCGAGCAGTACTTC
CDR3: CSSSARTGFGEQYF

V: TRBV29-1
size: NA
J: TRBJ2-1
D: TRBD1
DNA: TGCAGCGCCCACGGGACAGGTAGTCATGAGCAGTTCTTC
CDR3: CSAHGTGSHEQFF

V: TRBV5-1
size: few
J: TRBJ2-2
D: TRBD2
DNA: TGCGCCAGCAGCTTAATAGCGGGAGATCACACCGGGGAGCTGTTTTTT
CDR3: CASSLIAGDHTGELFF

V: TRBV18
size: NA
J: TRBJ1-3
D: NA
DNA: TGTGCCAGCTCACCACAGGGGCTTGCTGGAAACACCATATATTTT
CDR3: CASSPQGLAGNTIYF

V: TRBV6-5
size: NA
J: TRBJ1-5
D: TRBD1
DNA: TGTGCCAGCAGTTACCAGGGACAGGCCTTGGAGGCCCAGCATTTT
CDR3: CASSYQGQALEAQHF

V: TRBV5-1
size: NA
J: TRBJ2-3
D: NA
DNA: TGCGCCAGCAGCTGGACCGGGGGACCCAGCACAGATACGCAGTATTTT
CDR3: CASSWTGGPSTDTQYF

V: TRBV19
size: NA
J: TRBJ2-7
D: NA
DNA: TGTGCCAGTACCCCGACAGCCCGGGCCCCTTACGAGCAGTACTTT
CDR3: CASTPTARAPYEQYF

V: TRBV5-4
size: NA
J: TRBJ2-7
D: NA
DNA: TGTGCCAGCAGCTCACGAAAACAGGGTAACTACGAGCAGTACTTC
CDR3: CASSSRKQGNYEQYF

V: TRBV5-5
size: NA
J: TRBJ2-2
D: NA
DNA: TGTGCCAGCAGCTTGGGACGCTGGGGGGGCACTTGGGAGCTGTTTTTT
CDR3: CASSLGRWGGTWELFF